The 8 T cell receptor beta chains below come from one sample, sequenced in a study of shared clonotypes between healthy human individuals. It was CD45RO-negative cells, positively selected for CCR7, that made up naive CD8 cells, with terminally differentiated effector memory CD45RA+ cells excluded. Using immunoSEQ multiplex PCR, the repertoire was profiled, and TCRdb retains in-frame clones only, with some absent. The data hold around 2,000,000 clones, with 85% to 95% observed a single time. Sequences were obtained from naive CD8+ T cells sorted from blood. The receptors were sampled from a man aged 18 to 29 in good health.

The rearrangement uses TRBV5-1 and TRBJ2-4, with D tentatively TRBD1 or TRBD2 (5 bases each). The V gene lost 8 bases and the J gene lost 5 bases, with 17 bases spanning the gap. Germline V gene data show CDR1 as SGHRS and CDR2 as YFSETQ. This CDR3 has 14 amino acids. The CDR3 sequence: CARGLREWENIQYF. The DNA for the CDR3 is TGCGCCAGGGGGCTTAGGGAGTGGGAAAACATTCAGTACTTC.

V is TRBV28 and J is TRBJ2-7, with D hard to call. CDR1 is MDHEN and CDR2 is SYDVKM in the germline V gene. The V gene lost 2 bases and the J gene lost 2 bases, with 22 bases spanning the gap. The CDR3 extends over 18 amino acids. The CDR3 DNA is TGTGCCAGCAGTTTACCCCAGACCCCCCTCACGGCGCCCTACGAGCAGTACTTC. Protein product: CASSLPQTPLTAPYEQYF. The variable domain in full, with the rest retrieved from reference TRBV28 and TRBJ2-7, is DVKVTQSSRYLVKRTGEKVFLECVQDMDHENMFWYRQDPGLGLRLIYFSYDVKMKEKGDIPEGYSVSREKKERFSLILESASTNQTSMYLCASSLPQTPLTAPYEQYFGPGTRLTVT.

The CDR3 sequence is CASSRRDIAYEQYF. CDR3 nucleotide sequence: TGCGCCAGCAGCCGACGGGACATCGCCTACGAGCAGTACTTC. V gene TRBV4-1 combines with J gene TRBJ2-7; possible D gene TRBD1, 6 bases. Germline CDR1 is MGHRA and CDR2 is YSYEKL. There are 14 residues in the CDR3. V gave up 4 bases and J gave up 2 bases, with 12 bases separating them.

The chain combines TRBV2 with TRBJ2-5; 7 positions match TRBD1. After removal of 4 bases from V and 1 base from J, the junction contained 12 bases not matched to a gene. CDR1 is SNHLY, CDR2 FYNNEI, per germline. The CDR3 extends over 17 amino acids. Here the CDR3 reads CASSGPNRDSVQETQYF. The CDR3 DNA reads TGTGCCAGCAGTGGACCTAACCGGGACAGCGTCCAAGAGACCCAGTACTTC.

The chain couples TRBV5-8 to TRBJ1-1; maybe TRBD1 (6 bases). Deletions cut 0 bases from V and 4 bases from J, with 10 bases between. Germline V gives CDR1 SGHTS, CDR2 YDEGEE. The CDR3 extends over 14 amino acids. CDR3 DNA sequence: TGTGCCAGCAGCTTGGGGGGGCCGGGCACTGAAGCTTTCTTT. Residues: CASSLGGPGTEAFF.

This chain links TRBV23-1 with TRBJ2-5; TRBD2 is a possible D gene (5 bases). TRBV23-1 is known as an ORF, though its function is uncertain. Trimming stripped 2 bases from V and 0 bases from J, with 13 bases between. This CDR3 contains 16 residues. CDR3 protein: CASSQGPTGNQETQYF. The CDR3 coding sequence is TGCGCCAGCAGTCAAGGGCCGACGGGAAACCAAGAGACCCAGTACTTC.

The rearrangement joins TRBV4-3 to TRBJ2-5; no clear D gene. This CDR3 has 15 residues. The germline V gene encodes CDR1 LGHNA and CDR2 YSLEER. V shed 3 bases and J shed 1 base, with 12 bases lying between them. The CDR3: CASSQAAGIQETQYF. CDR3 nucleotides: TGCGCCAGCAGCCAGGCCGCTGGTATCCAAGAGACCCAGTACTTC.

CDR3 bases: TGTGCCAGCAGGGAGAAAACCGGGACAGGGGATCAGCCCCAGCATTTT. Translated: CASREKTGTGDQPQHF. V gene TRBV28 combines with J gene TRBJ1-5, with TRBD1 matching over 10 bases. With 6 bases clipped from V and 5 bases from J, the junction kept 10 bases outside the gene matches. Germline CDR1 reads MDHEN; CDR2 reads SYDVKM. This CDR3 is 16 amino acids long. Combining the CDR3 with reference TRBV28 and TRBJ1-5 gives the whole variable domain DVKVTQSSRYLVKRTGEKVFLECVQDMDHENMFWYRQDPGLGLRLIYFSYDVKMKEKGDIPEGYSVSREKKERFSLILESASTNQTSMYLCASREKTGTGDQPQHFGDGTRLSIL.